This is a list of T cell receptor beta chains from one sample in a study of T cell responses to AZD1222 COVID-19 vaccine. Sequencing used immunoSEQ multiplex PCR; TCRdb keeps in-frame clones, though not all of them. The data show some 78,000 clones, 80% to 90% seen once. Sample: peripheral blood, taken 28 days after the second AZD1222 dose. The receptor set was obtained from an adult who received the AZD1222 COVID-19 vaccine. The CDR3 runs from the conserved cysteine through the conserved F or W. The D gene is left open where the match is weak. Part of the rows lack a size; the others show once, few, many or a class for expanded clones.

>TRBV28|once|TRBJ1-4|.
TGTGCCAGCAGTTTACGGGGAGGGGATGAAAAACTGTTTTTT
CASSLRGGDEKLFF
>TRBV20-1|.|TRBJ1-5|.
TGCAGTGCTAGTTACATCCCAGACGGCAATCAGCCCCAGCATTTT
CSASYIPDGNQPQHF
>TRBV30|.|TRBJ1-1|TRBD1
TGTGCCTGGAGTGCCACAGGGGTCTCCGAAGCTTTCTTT
CAWSATGVSEAFF
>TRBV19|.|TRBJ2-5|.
TGTGCCAGTAGTATAGAGGGGGGGCACCAAGAGACCCAGTACTTC
CASSIEGGHQETQYF
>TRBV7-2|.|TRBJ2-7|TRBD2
TGTGCCAGCAGCTCCTATGACGGGAGGATTCGCTACGAGCAGTACTTC
CASSSYDGRIRYEQYF
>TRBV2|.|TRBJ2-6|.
TGTGCCAGCAAGGGGAACGGGGCCAACGTCCTGACTTTC
CASKGNGANVLTF
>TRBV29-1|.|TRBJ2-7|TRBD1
TGCAGCGCTCGGACAGGGGGTAACGAGCAGTACTTC
CSARTGGNEQYF
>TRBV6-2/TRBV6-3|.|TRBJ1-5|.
TGTGCCAGCAGTTACGCGGGGGCAAAGGACCAGCCCCAGCATTTT
CASSYAGAKDQPQHF
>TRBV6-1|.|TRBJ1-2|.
TGTGCCAGCAGTGCCAATCAGGGAAGGGGCTATGGCTACACCTTC
CASSANQGRGYGYTF
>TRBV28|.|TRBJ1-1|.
TGTGCCAGCAGTCCCCCTAGGACAAGCATGAACACTGAAGCTTTCTTT
CASSPPRTSMNTEAFF
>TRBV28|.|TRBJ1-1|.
TGTGCCAGCAGTTTGCTGGGGGAGGAAGCTTTCTTT
CASSLLGEEAFF
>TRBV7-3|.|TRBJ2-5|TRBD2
TGTGCCAGCAGCCAGACTAGCGGGAGTACGAAGACCCAGTACTTC
CASSQTSGSTKTQYF
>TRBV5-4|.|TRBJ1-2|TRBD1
TGTGCCAGCAGCGCCGGGGGACAGACCCACTATGGCTACACCTTC
CASSAGGQTHYGYTF
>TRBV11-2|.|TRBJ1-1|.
TGTGCCAGCAGCTTGATGGGATCAAACACTGAAGCTTTCTTT
CASSLMGSNTEAFF
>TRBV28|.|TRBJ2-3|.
TGTGCCAGCAGTTTAATTATGTTTGATACGCAGTATTTT
CASSLIMFDTQYF
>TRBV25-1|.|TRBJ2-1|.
TGTGCCAGCAGTGAATATCGAGGGAACAATGAGCAGTTCTTC
CASSEYRGNNEQFF
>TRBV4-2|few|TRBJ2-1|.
TGTGCCAGCAGCCAAGAAGGGCGAACTAGGGAGCAGTTCTTC
CASSQEGRTREQFF
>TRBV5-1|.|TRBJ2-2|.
TGCGCCAGCAGCTTGGGCACCTCGAACACCGGGGAGCTGTTTTTT
CASSLGTSNTGELFF